The 29 T cell receptor beta chains below all came from one sample that was sequenced in a study of blood T cell repertoires in COVID-19. This table comes from immunoSEQ multiplex PCR, and its TCRdb copy is limited to in-frame clones, with some not included. Among about 100,000 clones listed, 70% to 90% were seen once. The specimen sequenced was peripheral blood. The receptors stem from a human donor in a cohort sampled during active COVID-19.

This clone was observed many times. This chain connects TRBV5-8 to TRBJ1-1; no clear D. The CDR3 consists of 15 residues. Looked up from germline, CDR1 is SGHTS and CDR2 is YDEGEE. Trimming removed 2 bases at V and 1 base at J, with 12 bases between. The CDR3 reads CASSFSRNPNTEAFF. CDR3 nucleotide sequence: TGTGCCAGCAGCTTCTCCAGGAACCCGAACACTGAAGCTTTCTTT.

V gene TRBV11-2 combines with J gene TRBJ2-7; the match to TRBD1 covers 8 bases. The germline V gene encodes CDR1 SGHAT and CDR2 FQNNGV. This CDR3 has 15 amino acids. With 10 bases clipped from V and 2 bases from J, the junction kept 13 bases outside the gene matches. The CDR3, as DNA: TGTGCCACTTCACCCGGGACAGGCTTAACCTACGAGCAGTACTTC. This translates into CATSPGTGLTYEQYF.

The chain links TRBV15 to TRBJ1-1, with unresolved D. Trimming cost V 0 bases and J 1 base, with 12 bases left between them. The CDR3 is 16 amino acids. The germline CDR1 and CDR2 sequences are LNHNV and YYDKDF (reference sequence). In DNA, the CDR3 is TGTGCCACCAGCAGAGATGCGACAACCCGGAACACTGAAGCTTTCTTT. It encodes CATSRDATTRNTEAFF.

The chain combines TRBV19 with TRBJ1-2, with D perhaps matching TRBD1 (5 bases). In germline, CDR1 is LNHDA, CDR2 SQIVND (reference sequence). The CDR3 is 13 residues long. V lost 5 bases and J 8 bases, leaving 15 bases between the germline ends. The CDR3: CASSLPQVGGYTF. The DNA of the CDR3 is TGTGCCAGTAGTCTCCCACAGGTGGGAGGCTACACCTTC.

The rearrangement joins TRBV27 to TRBJ1-2; D is perhaps TRBD1 (5 bases). CDR1 and CDR2 (germline): MNHEY, SMNVEV (reference sequence). The germline V and J ends were trimmed by 4 bases and 6 bases, with 12 bases remaining between them. CDR3 size: 13 residues. DNA of the CDR3: TGTGCCAGCAGTTATCAGGGCAGGAATGGCTACACCTTC. Amino acids: CASSYQGRNGYTF.

This clone was found once. The chain carries TRBV4-1 and TRBJ2-7; 11 positions match TRBD2. The CDR3 has 17 amino acids. CDR1 and CDR2 from the germline V gene are MGHRA and YSYEKL. V was pared by 4 bases and J by 0 bases, with 8 bases of the junction left unmatched. DNA for the CDR3: TGCGCCAGCAGCCGCGAAGGACTAGCGGGTAGCTCCTACGAGCAGTACTTC. Residues: CASSREGLAGSSYEQYF.

The chain recombines TRBV2 with TRBJ2-2; TRBD2 aligns across 10 bases. V lost 8 bases to trimming and J lost 6 bases; unmatched junction nucleotides: 15. Germline CDR1 is SNHLY and CDR2 is FYNNEI. The CDR3 runs to 17 residues. The CDR3 is CASLPVGLAGEAGELFF. CDR3 nucleotide sequence: TGTGCCAGCCTACCGGTCGGGCTAGCGGGAGAGGCCGGGGAGCTGTTTTTT.

The chain is built from TRBV28 and TRBJ1-2; no definite D call. Trimming shortened V by 2 bases and J by 10 bases, and 17 bases separated the two germline ends. The CDR3 has 14 amino acids. Germline CDR1 is MDHEN and CDR2 is SYDVKM. The chain's CDR3 is CASSLLERVNAYTF. The CDR3 nucleotides read TGTGCCAGCAGTTTACTGGAACGGGTGAATGCCTACACCTTC.

This chain joins TRBV10-3 and TRBJ1-2; D perhaps matches TRBD1 (5 bases). Germline CDR1 ENHRY, CDR2 SYGVKD. The ends were cut back, 7 bases at V and 8 bases at J, with 14 bases in the middle. This CDR3 region has 12 residues. CDR3 DNA: TGTGCCATCAATAGGGGCCAAAGGGGCTACACCTTC. Translated: CAINRGQRGYTF.

This chain uses TRBV4-1 with TRBJ1-1; 9 bases line up with TRBD1. The CDR3 is 15 amino acids. Trimming removed 4 bases from V and 4 bases from J; junction bases left unmatched: 7. The germline gives CDR1 MGHRA, CDR2 YSYEKL. CDR3 DNA: TGCGCCAGCAGCCCAACTAACAGGGGGCTCACTGAAGCTTTCTTT. This translates into CASSPTNRGLTEAFF.

The CDR3 DNA sequence: TGCAGCGTTGATGGCGGGAGCTCCTACAATGAGCAGTTCTTC. Amino acid sequence: CSVDGGSSYNEQFF. V and J are TRBV29-1 and TRBJ2-1, with 7 bases aligning to TRBD2. This CDR3 has 14 residues. The germline CDR1 and CDR2 sequences are SQVTM and ANQGSEA. V lost 3 bases and J lost 0; bases outside the gene matches: 2.

The chain employs TRBV9 and TRBJ2-5; D gene uncertain. Germline CDR1 reads SGDLS; CDR2 reads YYNGEE. The CDR3 is made up of 14 amino acids. V was pared by 0 bases and J by 4 bases, with 10 bases between. The CDR3 is CASSVAPLGETQYF. The CDR3 nucleotides read TGTGCCAGCAGCGTAGCCCCTCTCGGAGAGACCCAGTACTTC.

This sequence joins TRBV7-9 and TRBJ1-1; 8 positions match TRBD1. Trimming took 4 bases from V and 5 from J; bases not matched to a gene: 15. Per the germline V gene, CDR1 is SEHNR and CDR2 is FQNEAQ (reference sequence). This CDR3 is 17 amino acids long. The CDR3 sequence is CASSSYQGARVGTEAFF. The CDR3, as DNA: TGTGCCAGCAGCTCCTATCAGGGGGCGCGAGTAGGAACTGAAGCTTTCTTT.

V usage is TRBV6-6 and J usage is TRBJ1-4; 10 nucleotides line up with TRBD1. Germline values: CDR1 MNHNY, CDR2 SVGAGI (reference sequence). The CDR3 is 15 amino acids. The trim removed 5 bases at V and 6 bases at J, leaving 6 bases unmatched. This CDR3 is CASSKPGQGDEKLFF. CDR3 DNA: TGTGCCAGCAGTAAACCAGGACAGGGGGATGAAAAACTGTTTTTT.

The chain combines TRBV6-2 or TRBV6-3 with TRBJ2-7; D is unresolved. V gave up 2 bases and J gave up 0 bases, with 8 bases separating them. The CDR3 extends over 14 amino acids. Germline-derived CDR1 and CDR2 are MNHEY and SVGEGT. The CDR3 bases are TGTGCCAGCAGTTACAACGAGGACTCCTACGAGCAGTACTTC. Translated: CASSYNEDSYEQYF.

This clone was counted between two and nine times. The V gene is TRBV16, the J gene TRBJ2-5; possible D gene TRBD2, 5 bases. CDR1 and CDR2 (germline): KGHSY, FQNENV. Trimming pared 0 bases from V and 7 bases from J, leaving 12 bases between. The CDR3 runs to 14 residues. The CDR3 spells CASSQSAGRGTQYF. The CDR3 coding sequence is TGTGCCAGCAGCCAATCGGCTGGCCGGGGGACCCAGTACTTC.

The V call is TRBV28, the J call TRBJ2-3; D perhaps matches TRBD2 (5 bases). The CDR3 is 14 residues long. Trimming took 4 bases from V and 6 from J, leaving 14 bases between them. The germline V gene encodes CDR1 MDHEN and CDR2 SYDVKM. CDR3 residues: CASSSHSGMDTQYF. Written as DNA, the CDR3 is TGTGCCAGCAGTTCCCACTCCGGGATGGATACGCAGTATTTT.

The chain employs TRBV6-5 and TRBJ1-4; 7 nucleotides align to TRBD1. Germline CDR1 reads MNHEY; CDR2 reads SVGAGI. The CDR3 is 14 residues long. V was clipped by 5 bases and J by 5 bases; unmatched bases: 5. Here the CDR3 DNA reads TGTGCCAGCAGTCCGGGGACAGTAAATGAAAAACTGTTTTTT. Amino acid sequence: CASSPGTVNEKLFF.

The genes are TRBV28 and TRBJ2-7; TRBD1 matches at 9 bases. CDR3 length: 14 residues. In germline, CDR1 is MDHEN, CDR2 SYDVKM. V gave up 5 bases and J gave up 6 bases; unmatched junction bases: 8. In DNA, the CDR3 is TGTGCCAGCAGTCCGGGACAGGGAGGGCGCGAGCAGTACTTC. This translates into CASSPGQGGREQYF.

Here the CDR3 reads CASSEGTGGGVNGYTF. The CDR3 DNA follows: TGTGCCAGCAGTGAAGGGACAGGGGGCGGTGTGAATGGCTACACCTTC. The chain recombines TRBV6-1 with TRBJ1-2; 11 bases fit TRBD1. The V and J ends lost 1 base and 6 bases, in that order; junction bases with no gene match: 7. The germline gives CDR1 MNHNS, CDR2 SASEGT. This CDR3 contains 16 residues.

The gene calls are TRBV5-1 and TRBJ2-7, with a weak D call TRBD2 (6 bases). CDR1 is SGHRS and CDR2 is YFSETQ in the germline V gene. This CDR3 comprises 15 residues. Trimming left V 0 bases short and J 2 bases short, with 12 bases between. As DNA, the CDR3 is TGCGCCAGCAGCTTGGATGCCGGCGGGACCTACGAGCAGTACTTC. Its protein is CASSLDAGGTYEQYF.

This clone was observed a few times. The chain uses TRBV6-5 and TRBJ1-2; a weak D match, TRBD1 (6 bases). V was trimmed by 7 bases and J by 8 bases, leaving 17 bases between them. CDR1 is MNHEY, CDR2 SVGAGI, per germline. There are 13 residues in the CDR3. The CDR3 region has the DNA TGTGCCAGCAAGGGAGACAGGCCGCAAGGCTACACCTTC. It yields the protein CASKGDRPQGYTF.

The genes are TRBV5-1 and TRBJ1-4; D remains unclear. The CDR3 is 14 residues long. Trimming took 5 bases from V and 2 from J, leaving 10 bases between them. CDR1 and CDR2 (germline): SGHRS, YFSETQ. CDR3 in amino acids: CASSKAGTNEKLFF. CDR3 sequence (DNA): TGCGCCAGCAGTAAGGCGGGTACTAATGAAAAACTGTTTTTT. Complete variable domain (other parts from reference TRBV5-1 and TRBJ1-4): KAGVTQTPRYLIKTRGQQVTLSCSPISGHRSVSWYQQTPGQGLQFLFEYFSETQRNKGNFPGRFSGRQFSNSRSEMNVSTLELGDSALYLCASSKAGTNEKLFFGSGTQLSVL.

With regard to this clone: The same CDR3 arises from other DNA sequences in this sample as well. This CDR3 reads CASSLGGAEAFF. The CDR3 region has the DNA TGTGCCAGCAGCTTAGGCGGGGCTGAAGCTTTCTTT. The chain is built from TRBV7-9 and TRBJ1-1; no firm D call. The CDR3 sequence is 12 residues long. V was trimmed by 1 base and J by 6 bases, leaving 6 bases between them. Germline V lookup: CDR1 SEHNR, CDR2 FQNEAQ (reference sequence).

The sample holds a few counts of this clone. The chain employs TRBV2 and TRBJ2-5, with TRBD1 matching over 8 bases. Germline values: CDR1 SNHLY, CDR2 FYNNEI. The CDR3 is 15 amino acids. V gave up 6 bases and J gave up 0 bases; unmatched junction bases: 6. The CDR3 DNA reads TGTGCCAGCAGCCGGACAGGGTTGGACCAAGAGACCCAGTACTTC. This translates into CASSRTGLDQETQYF. Drawing the rest from reference TRBV2 and TRBJ2-5, the complete variable domain is EPEVTQTPSHQVTQMGQEVILRCVPISNHLYFYWYRQILGQKVEFLVSFYNNEISEKSEIFDDQFSVERPDGSNFTLKIRSTKLEDSAMYFCASSRTGLDQETQYFGPGTRLLVL.

The chain carries TRBV10-3 and TRBJ1-5; 8 bases are shared with TRBD1. The CDR3 runs to 13 residues. Trimming cost V 5 bases and J 8 bases; bases outside gene matches: 5. Per germline, CDR1 ENHRY and CDR2 SYGVKD. This chain's CDR3 is CAISPKDREPQHF. The CDR3 DNA is TGTGCCATCAGTCCGAAGGACAGGGAGCCCCAGCATTTT.

The chain combines TRBV18 with TRBJ1-2; D possibly corresponds to TRBD1 (5 bases). The CDR3 is 15 residues long. Trimming removed 6 bases from V and 5 bases from J, with 19 bases in between. Germline CDR1 and CDR2: KGHSH and LQKENI. CDR3 loop: CASSRTVSGNYGYTF. The CDR3 DNA is TGTGCCAGCTCCCGCACCGTGTCAGGGAATTATGGCTACACCTTC. Full variable domain (missing parts from reference TRBV18 and TRBJ1-2): NAGVMQNPRHLVRRRGQEARLRCSPMKGHSHVYWYRQLPEEGLKFMVYLQKENIIDESGMPKERFSAEFPKEGPSILRIQQVVRGDSAAYFCASSRTVSGNYGYTFGSGTRLTVV.

This chain uses TRBV19 with TRBJ1-1; 7 nucleotides agree with TRBD1. This CDR3 has 11 amino acids. Trimming removed 8 bases from V and 8 bases from J; junction bases left unmatched: 5. CDR1 is LNHDA and CDR2 is SQIVND in the germline V gene (reference sequence). As DNA, the CDR3 is TGTGCCAGTTCGGGACAGCCCGAAGCTTTCTTT. Its translation is CASSGQPEAFF.

V usage is TRBV7-9 and J usage is TRBJ2-3; possibly TRBD2 for D (5 bases). This CDR3 contains 15 residues. V dropped 2 bases and J dropped 4 bases, with 13 bases sitting between them. The germline gives CDR1 SEHNR, CDR2 FQNEAQ (reference sequence). In DNA, the CDR3 is TGTGCCAGCAGCTTAAGTGGGAGTAGGCCAGATACGCAGTATTTT. It encodes CASSLSGSRPDTQYF.